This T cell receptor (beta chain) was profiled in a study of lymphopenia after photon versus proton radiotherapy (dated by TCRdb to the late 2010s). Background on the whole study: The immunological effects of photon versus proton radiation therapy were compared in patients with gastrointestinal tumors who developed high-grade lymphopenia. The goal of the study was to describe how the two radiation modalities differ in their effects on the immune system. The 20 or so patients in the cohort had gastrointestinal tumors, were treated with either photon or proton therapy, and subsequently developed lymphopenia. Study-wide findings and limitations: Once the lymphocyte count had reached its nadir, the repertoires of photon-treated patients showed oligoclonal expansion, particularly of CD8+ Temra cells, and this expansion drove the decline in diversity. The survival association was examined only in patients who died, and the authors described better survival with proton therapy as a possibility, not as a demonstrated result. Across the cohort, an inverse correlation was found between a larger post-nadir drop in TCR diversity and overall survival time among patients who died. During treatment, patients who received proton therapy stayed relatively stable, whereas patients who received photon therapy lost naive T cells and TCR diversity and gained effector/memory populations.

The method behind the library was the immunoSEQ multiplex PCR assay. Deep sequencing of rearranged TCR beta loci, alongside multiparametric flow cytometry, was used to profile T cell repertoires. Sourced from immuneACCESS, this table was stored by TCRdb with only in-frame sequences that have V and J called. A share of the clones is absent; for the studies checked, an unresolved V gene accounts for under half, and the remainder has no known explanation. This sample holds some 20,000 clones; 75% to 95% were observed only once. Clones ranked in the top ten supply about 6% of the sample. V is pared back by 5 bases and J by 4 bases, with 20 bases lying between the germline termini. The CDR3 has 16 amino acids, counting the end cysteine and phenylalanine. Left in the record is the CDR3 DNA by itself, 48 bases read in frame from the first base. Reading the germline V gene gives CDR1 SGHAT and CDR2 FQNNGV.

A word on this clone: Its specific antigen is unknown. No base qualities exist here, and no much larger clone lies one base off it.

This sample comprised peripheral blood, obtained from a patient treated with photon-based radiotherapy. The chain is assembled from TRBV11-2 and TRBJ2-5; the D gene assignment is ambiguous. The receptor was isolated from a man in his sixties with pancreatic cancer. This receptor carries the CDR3 CASSPNSGLTRETQYF. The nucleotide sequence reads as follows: TGTGCCAGCAGCCCAAATTCGGGCCTAACGAGAGAGACCCAGTACTTC.